This T cell receptor (beta chain) came from a study of blood T cell repertoires in COVID-19. The data were produced by immunoSEQ multiplex PCR, yet TCRdb's version contains in-frame clones alone and is incomplete. The sample carries more than 250,000 clones, approximately 89% recorded once. Study members were between about 18 and 95 years old and lived in fewer than 30 US regions. This CDR3 region has 11 residues. Germline lookup yields CDR1 DFQATT and CDR2 SNEGSKA (reference sequence). This rearrangement joins TRBV20-1 to TRBJ2-7, with D possibly being TRBD1 (6 bases). The origin of this receptor is a woman aged 25 to 39 who had recovered from COVID-19. Sequencing used PBMCs or T cells enriched from blood (not recorded which). In nucleotides, the CDR3 is TGCAGCGCACAGGGCACCTACGAGCAGTACTTC. It yields the protein CSAQGTYEQYF.